Described below is a single T cell receptor beta chain sequence and its context. The CDR3 contains 14 residues. With 8 bases removed from V and 13 bases from J, the gap between germline ends came to 21 bases. Germline CDR1 MNHNY, CDR2 SVGAGI (reference sequence). Profiled with immunoSEQ multiplex PCR; TCRdb holds only in-frame clones, not every one. The table includes about 2,500,000 clones, 90% to 95% detected once. This sample was taken from a study of shared clonotypes between healthy human individuals. The sequence was obtained from a man younger than 35 in good health. The rearrangement links TRBV6-6 to TRBJ1-6; no clear D gene. The sample was naive CD4+ T cells sorted from blood. Subset: CD45RA+ positively selected. The CDR3 DNA reads TGTGCCAGCGGGATTTCGACTCTACCTATGCCCCTCCACTTT. Protein product: CASGISTLPMPLHF.